The 14 T cell receptor gamma chains below come from one sample, sequenced in a study of gamma-delta chains in newborns, infants, children. TCRdb reprocessed the reads using CATT. The sample lists approximately 840 gamma-chain clones, roughly two fifths occurring once. The sample was blood. All receptors derive from a child who was a newborn, infant or young child, either healthy, febrile or measles-vaccinated (not recorded which).

A remark on this clone: It may be a read error: a sequence one base away is much more abundant. The same CDR3 also results from other DNA sequences found in this sample. This CDR3 is CALWEVHWRLGKKIKVF. CDR3 nucleotide sequence: TGTGCCTTGTGGGAGGTGCATTGGAGGTTGGGCAAAAAAATTAAGGTATTT. The J gene went uncalled, whereas the V gene is TRGV9. Germline CDR1 GITISATS, CDR2 ISYDGTV (reference sequence). CDR3 length: 17 amino acids.

Of note for this clone: It differs at one base from a far larger clone, so likely a read error. The chain recombines TRGV9 with TRGJP. Here the J gene came from matching the DNA to germline, since TCRdb omits it. V lost 0 bases, J lost 7 bases, and 3 bases stayed unmatched. The CDR3 totals 16 residues. Germline CDR1 reads GITISATS; CDR2 reads ISYDGTV (reference sequence). This CDR3 is CALWEVHELGKKIKVF. The DNA for the CDR3 is TGTGCCTTGTGGGAGGTGCATGAGTTGGGCAAAAAAATCAAGGTATTT.

In regard to this clone: A read error may explain this, as a much larger clone is one base away. V is TRGV9 and J is TRGJ1 or TRGJ2. The J gene was not available in TCRdb and was assigned here by matching the DNA to germline segments. J was trimmed by 8 bases and V by 2 bases; bases with no gene match: 3. Germline V gene sequence: CDR1 GITISATS, CDR2 ISYDGTV (reference sequence). This CDR3 contains 11 residues. The CDR3 region has the DNA TGTGCCTTGTGGGAGGAACATAAGAAACTCTTT. Translated: CALWEEHKKLF.

In regard to this clone: Distinct nucleotide sequences in the sample also encode this CDR3. The V call is TRGV8, the J call TRGJP1. TCRdb records no J gene; here it was assigned by comparing the DNA to germline. J was trimmed by 7 bases and V by 4 bases; bases with no gene match: 3. This CDR3 has 12 residues. The V gene's germline CDR1 is VENAVY and CDR2 YDSYNSRV. The CDR3 protein is CATWDFGWFKIF. The CDR3 DNA sequence: TGTGCCACCTGGGACTTTGGTTGGTTCAAGATATTT.

The V and J genes are TRGV4 and TRGJ1 or TRGJ2. As TCRdb names no J gene, one was assigned here on the basis of a DNA match to germline. The CDR3 spans 11 residues. V gave up 3 bases and J gave up 8 bases; unmatched junction bases: 4. Germline values: CDR1 EGSTGY, CDR2 YDSYTSSV. Here the CDR3 reads CATWDRNKKLF. Written as DNA, the CDR3 is TGTGCCACCTGGGATAGGAATAAGAAACTCTTT.

CDR3 sequence (DNA): TGTGCCACCTGGGACGAATTTAGGGATTATTATAAGAAACTCTTT. Encoded protein: CATWDEFRDYYKKLF. The chain carries TRGV2 and TRGJ1 or TRGJ2. The J gene comes from matching the DNA to germline here; TCRdb lacks it. V lost 2 bases to trimming and J lost 2 bases; unmatched junction nucleotides: 9. Germline V gives CDR1 EGSNGY, CDR2 YDSYNSKV. The CDR3 is 15 residues long.

Details on this clone: This may come from a read error, since a much larger clone is one base off. The chain couples TRGV4 to TRGJ1 or TRGJ2. TCRdb gives no J gene; it was assigned here by matching the DNA to germline. Looked up from germline, CDR1 is EGSTGY and CDR2 is YDSYTSSV. The CDR3 is 13 amino acids. CDR3 in amino acids: CAAWDGDYYKKLF. The CDR3 DNA reads as TGTGCCGCCTGGGATGGGGATTATTATAAGAAACTCTTT.

Note on this clone: A much larger clone differs by one base, so this may be a read error. Additional DNA sequences in this sample encode the identical CDR3. The V gene is TRGV4, the J gene TRGJ1 or TRGJ2. TCRdb is silent on the J gene; assignment here came from matching the DNA to germline. Per germline, CDR1 EGSTGY and CDR2 YDSYTSSV. The length of the CDR3 is 14 residues. CDR3 region: CATWDGPADYKKLF. The CDR3 DNA is TGTGCCACTTGGGATGGGCCGGCGGATTATAAGAAACTCTTT.

Points on this clone: This may be a read error, as it is one base from a much larger clone. Additional DNA sequences in this sample encode the identical CDR3. The CDR3 DNA sequence: TGTGCCTTGTGGGAGAAGGAGTTGGGCAAAAAAATCAAGGTATTT. Translation: CALWEKELGKKIKVF. The rearrangement uses TRGV9 and TRGJP. The J gene, absent from TCRdb, was called here by matching the DNA to germline. CDR1 and CDR2 (germline): GITISATS, ISYDGTV (reference sequence). This CDR3 region has 15 residues. The trim removed 3 bases at V and 7 bases at J, leaving 3 bases unmatched.

This chain joins TRGV9 and TRGJ1 or TRGJ2. The J gene, left out of TCRdb, was set here by checking the DNA against germline. V shed 0 bases, J shed 7 bases, and the junction held 6 bases outside the gene matches. CDR3 size: 13 residues. Germline assignment: CDR1 GITISATS and CDR2 ISYDGTV (reference sequence). The CDR3 DNA reads TGTGCCTTGTGGGAGGTGCCCCACTATAAGAAACTCTTT. As protein: CALWEVPHYKKLF.

As to this clone: Possible read error: a much larger clone is one base away. The chain is built from TRGV2 and TRGJ1 or TRGJ2. TCRdb records no J gene; here it was assigned by comparing the DNA to germline. CDR1 and CDR2 from the germline V gene are EGSNGY and YDSYNSKV. The CDR3 extends over 11 amino acids. CDR3 protein: CATWNGRGKLF. CDR3 DNA sequence: TGTGCCACCTGGAACGGGCGGGGGAAACTCTTT.

This clone turned up a few times. The likely explanation is a read error, given a far larger clone one base away. V gene TRGV9 combines with J gene TRGJP. In the absence of a J gene in TCRdb, the DNA was matched to germline to assign it here. This CDR3 comprises 16 residues. CDR1 is GITISATS and CDR2 is ISYDGTV in the germline V gene (reference sequence). DNA for the CDR3: TGTGCCTTGTGGGAGGTGCAAAAGTTGGGCAAAAAAATCAAGGTATTT. Protein: CALWEVQKLGKKIKVF.

As for this clone: With only one base between it and a far larger clone, this is likely a read error. The chain recombines TRGV9 with TRGJP. Assignment of the J gene here rests on matching the DNA to germline, because TCRdb gives none. This CDR3 is 15 amino acids long. Germline V gene sequence: CDR1 GITISATS, CDR2 ISYDGTV (reference sequence). J was trimmed by 12 bases and V by 0 bases; bases with no gene match: 5. Written as DNA, the CDR3 is TGTGCCTTGTGGGAGGTGCAGTCGGGCAAAAAAATCAAGGTATTT. Residues: CALWEVQSGKKIKVF.

For this clone: This may arise from a read error, as a much more abundant clone is one base away. The V gene is TRGV8, the J gene TRGJ1 or TRGJ2. Assignment of the J gene here rests on matching the DNA to germline, because TCRdb gives none. This CDR3 has 14 residues. Unmatched junction bases numbered 5, after V lost 0 bases and J lost 3 bases. The V gene's germline CDR1 is VENAVY and CDR2 YDSYNSRV. The CDR3 region is CATWDRRGYYKKLF. Here the CDR3 DNA reads TGTGCCACCTGGGATAGGCGGGGTTATTATAAGAAACTCTTT.